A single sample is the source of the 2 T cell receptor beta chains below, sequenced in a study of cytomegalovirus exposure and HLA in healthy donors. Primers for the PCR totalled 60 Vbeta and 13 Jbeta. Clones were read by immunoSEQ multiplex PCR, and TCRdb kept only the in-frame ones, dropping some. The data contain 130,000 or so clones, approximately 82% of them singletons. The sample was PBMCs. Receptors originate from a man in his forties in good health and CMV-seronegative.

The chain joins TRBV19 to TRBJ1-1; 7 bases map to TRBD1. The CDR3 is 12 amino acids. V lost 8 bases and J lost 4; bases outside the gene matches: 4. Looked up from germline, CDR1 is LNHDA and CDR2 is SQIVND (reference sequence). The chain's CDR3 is CASDRESTEAFF. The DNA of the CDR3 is TGTGCCAGTGACAGGGAGAGCACTGAAGCTTTCTTT.

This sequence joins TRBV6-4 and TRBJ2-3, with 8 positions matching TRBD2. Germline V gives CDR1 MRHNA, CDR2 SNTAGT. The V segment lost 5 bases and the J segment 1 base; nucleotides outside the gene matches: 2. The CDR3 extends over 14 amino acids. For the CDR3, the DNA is TGTGCCAGCAGTCCGACTAGCGGCACAGATACGCAGTATTTT. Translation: CASSPTSGTDTQYF.